This paragraph covers one T cell receptor beta chain sequence. The assay was immunoSEQ multiplex PCR, and TCRdb's table has in-frame clones only and misses some. The sample lists about 100,000 clones; 89% were seen once. V was clipped by 7 bases and J by 6 bases; unmatched bases: 7. CDR1 and CDR2 from the germline V gene are LNHDA and SQIVND (reference sequence). The CDR3 contains 13 residues. The source of the sample is a study of blood T cell repertoires in COVID-19. This chain uses TRBV19 with TRBJ1-1; 8 bases map to TRBD1. Sequenced: peripheral blood. The TCR comes from a man in his forties or fifties with active or convalescent COVID-19. CDR3 residues: CASMKDRVPEAFF. CDR3 DNA sequence: TGTGCCAGTATGAAGGACAGGGTCCCTGAAGCTTTCTTT.